What follows are 19 T cell receptor beta chains derived from one specimen sequenced in a study of T cells in Graves' hyperthyroidism and ophthalmopathy. What was amplified from RNA transcripts were TCR beta CDR3 regions. The primer set for the first-round RT-PCR of the TCR CDR3 was HTBI. TCRdb reprocessed the multiplex PCR reads via MiXCR and lists one record per CDR3 protein. This table holds about 350,000 distinct CDR3 sequences, around a sixth found once. What was sequenced was blood. Receptors originate from a woman aged 40 to 50 with Graves' ophthalmopathy.

With regard to this clonotype: This sequence may be a read error, since a much larger clone differs from it by one base. The chain links TRBV12-3 or TRBV12-4 to TRBJ2-2; TRBD1 is a possible D gene (6 bases). This CDR3 is built from 13 residues. With 7 bases removed from V and 7 bases from J, the gap between germline ends came to 13 bases. The CDR3 sequence is CASKGTSLGELFF. The CDR3 DNA follows: TGTGCCAGCAAGGGGACAAGCCTCGGGGAGCTGTTTTTT.

This clonotype came up many times. CDR3 in amino acids: CSGLGQGMNTEAFF. CDR3 nucleotide sequence: TGCAGTGGATTGGGACAGGGCATGAACACTGAAGCTTTCTTT. The chain uses TRBV20-1 and TRBJ1-1; 9 bases match TRBD1. Germline-derived CDR1 and CDR2 are DFQATT and SNEGSKA (reference sequence). The CDR3 has 14 amino acids. The trim removed 7 bases at V and 0 bases at J, leaving 6 bases unmatched.

This chain joins TRBV4-2 and TRBJ2-7; D might be TRBD1 or TRBD2, each matching 5 bases. V was pared by 0 bases and J by 2 bases, with 11 bases between. The V gene's germline CDR1 is LGHNA and CDR2 YNFKEQ. The CDR3 length is 15 residues. The CDR3 region is CASSQDETGPYEQYF. The CDR3 nucleotides are TGTGCCAGCAGCCAAGATGAAACGGGACCCTACGAGCAGTACTTC.

This clonotype was detected ten times or more. V usage is TRBV11-2 and J usage is TRBJ2-5; possibly TRBD2 for D (5 bases). Trimming took off 5 bases at V and 5 bases at J, with 18 bases between the two ends. The CDR3 length is 15 residues. Per germline, CDR1 SGHAT and CDR2 FQNNGV. CDR3 nucleotides: TGTGCCAGCAGCCTTTTAGGGAGCGGAGCCGAGACCCAGTACTTC. Protein sequence: CASSLLGSGAETQYF.

This clonotype occurred many times. The rearrangement links TRBV28 to TRBJ1-5; D is uncertain. The CDR3 runs 14 residues. Per the germline V gene, CDR1 is MDHEN and CDR2 is SYDVKM. Trimming removed 2 bases from V and 6 bases from J, with 11 bases in between. CDR3 region: CASSLPRGSQPQHF. In nucleotides, the CDR3 is TGTGCCAGCAGTTTACCCCGAGGGTCTCAGCCCCAGCATTTT.

This clonotype was found many times. The rearrangement joins TRBV3-1 to TRBJ2-2; D remains unclear. Trimming took off 3 bases at V and 2 bases at J, with 4 bases between the two ends. The CDR3 sequence is 13 residues long. Germline lookup yields CDR1 LGHDT and CDR2 YNNKEL (reference sequence). Here the CDR3 DNA reads TGTGCCAGCAGCCATAGCAACACCGGGGAGCTGTTTTTT. Translated: CASSHSNTGELFF.

The sample holds many counts of this clonotype. The rearrangement uses TRBV27 and TRBJ2-7; D not resolved. Germline loops: CDR1 MNHEY, CDR2 SMNVEV (reference sequence). CDR3 length equals 14 residues. The V and J ends lost 4 bases and 5 bases respectively, with 15 bases between them. This CDR3 is CASSSPTGLDEQYF. The CDR3 DNA reads as TGTGCCAGCAGTTCCCCGACTGGGCTCGACGAGCAGTACTTC.

This chain links TRBV6-5 with TRBJ2-7; a weak D match, TRBD1 (6 bases). Trimming shortened V by 0 bases and J by 2 bases, and 14 bases separated the two germline ends. CDR1 and CDR2 (germline): MNHEY, SVGAGI. The CDR3 sequence is 16 residues long. CDR3 loop: CASSYSTGELTYEQYF. DNA of the CDR3: TGTGCCAGCAGTTACTCGACAGGCGAACTAACCTACGAGCAGTACTTC.

This clonotype has ten or more counts. This chain connects TRBV6-1 to TRBJ2-2, with TRBD2 matching over 7 bases. The CDR3 is 16 amino acids. CDR1 and CDR2 from the germline V gene are MNHNS and SASEGT. V lost 5 bases and J lost 5; bases outside the gene matches: 11. The CDR3 region is CASSRTSRGQTGELFF. The CDR3 region has the DNA TGTGCCAGCAGTCGGACTAGTAGGGGTCAAACCGGGGAGCTGTTTTTT.

This clonotype was found many times. J is TRBJ2-5 and V is TRBV7-3, with TRBD2 matching over 10 bases. Germline V CDR1 and CDR2: SGHTA, FQGTGA. After removal of 5 bases from V and 7 bases from J, the junction contained 4 bases not matched to a gene. This CDR3 region has 13 residues. CDR3 sequence (DNA): TGTGCCAGCAGCCCAGCGGGAGGGGTGACCCAGTACTTC. Encoded protein: CASSPAGGVTQYF. The variable domain in full, with the rest retrieved from reference TRBV7-3 and TRBJ2-5, is GAGVSQTPSNKVTEKGKYVELRCDPISGHTALYWYRQSLGQGPEFLIYFQGTGAADDSGLPNDRFFAVRPEGSVSTLKIQRTERGDSAVYLCASSPAGGVTQYFGPGTRLLVL.

Many counts were recorded for this clonotype. The V call is TRBV7-9, the J call TRBJ1-1; D unresolved. The CDR3 has 13 amino acids. CDR1 SEHNR and CDR2 FQNEAQ come from the germline V gene (reference sequence). Trimming stripped 4 bases from V and 6 bases from J, with 12 bases between. DNA for the CDR3: TGTGCCAGCAGCTCCCAAAACATGGCTGAAGCTTTCTTT. Protein: CASSSQNMAEAFF.

A remark on this clonotype: This may come from a read error, since a much larger clone is one base off. The J gene is TRBJ1-3, the V gene TRBV7-6; D gene ambiguous. This CDR3 is 17 amino acids long. Germline assignment: CDR1 SGHVS and CDR2 FNYEAQ. The CDR3 protein is CASILASPFLSGNTIYF. In DNA, the CDR3 is TGTGCCAGCATCTTAGCTAGCCCCTTCCTCTCTGGAAACACCATATATTTT.

This clonotype was seen at least ten times. J is TRBJ1-1 and V is TRBV30, with TRBD1 as a possible D gene (5 bases). The CDR3 runs 12 residues. Germline CDR1 GTSNPN, CDR2 SVGIG (reference sequence). V lost 2 bases and J 4 bases, leaving 8 bases between the germline ends. The CDR3 protein is CAWSLGPTEAFF. The DNA for the CDR3 is TGTGCCTGGAGTTTGGGGCCCACTGAAGCTTTCTTT. The full variable domain, rest sourced from reference TRBV30 and TRBJ1-1, is SQTIHQWPATLVQPVGSPLSLECTVEGTSNPNLYWYRQAAGRGLQLLFYSVGIGQISSEVPQNLSASRPQDRQFILSSKKLLLSDSGFYLCAWSLGPTEAFFGQGTRLTVV.

This clonotype was detected only a few times. This sequence joins TRBV7-8 and TRBJ2-7, with TRBD2 matching 11 bases. The CDR3 sequence is 14 residues long. Germline CDR1 SGHVS, CDR2 FQNEAQ. The trim removed 4 bases at V and 8 bases at J, leaving 7 bases unmatched. Written as DNA, the CDR3 is TGTGCCAGCAGCTCGGGACTAGCGGCGAGTAAGCAGTACTTC. Protein product: CASSSGLAASKQYF.

The table lists this clonotype with many counts. The chain recombines TRBV7-2 with TRBJ2-7; the D is unclear. CDR3 length: 15 amino acids. Germline CDR1 and CDR2: SGHTA and FQGNSA. Trimming pared 5 bases from V and 5 bases from J, leaving 19 bases between. CDR3 region: CASSHPYRGPHEQYF. The CDR3, as DNA: TGTGCCAGCAGCCACCCCTACCGCGGTCCCCACGAGCAGTACTTC.

In this sample, this clonotype turned up many times. The chain employs TRBV6-1 and TRBJ1-1; 7 bases match TRBD1. In germline, CDR1 is MNHNS, CDR2 SASEGT. This CDR3 is 15 amino acids long. After removal of 6 bases from V and 1 base from J, the junction contained 8 bases not matched to a gene. The CDR3 DNA reads as TGTGCCAGCAGCACCGCCGGGACAGAGAACACTGAAGCTTTCTTT. Its protein is CASSTAGTENTEAFF.

Many counts were recorded for this clonotype. V gene TRBV20-1 combines with J gene TRBJ1-1; D is unclear. CDR3 length: 12 amino acids. Germline CDR1 is DFQATT and CDR2 is SNEGSKA (reference sequence). V was cut by 3 bases and J by 7 bases, with 12 bases left in between. The CDR3 spells CSASGQINEAFF. DNA of the CDR3: TGCAGTGCTAGTGGTCAAATCAATGAAGCTTTCTTT.

Many counts were recorded for this clonotype. The rearrangement links TRBV28 to TRBJ1-2; 8 bases are shared with TRBD1. The germline V gene encodes CDR1 MDHEN and CDR2 SYDVKM. This CDR3 contains 14 residues. V lost 5 bases and J lost 7; bases outside the gene matches: 9. CDR3 nucleotide sequence: TGTGCCAGCAGTCGACAGGGGCTGGTCTCTGGCTACACCTTC. Amino acids: CASSRQGLVSGYTF.

The V gene is TRBV6-5, the J gene TRBJ1-2, with 7 bases fitting TRBD1. V lost 0 bases and J lost 6; bases outside the gene matches: 4. This CDR3 is 14 amino acids long. Germline CDR1 MNHEY, CDR2 SVGAGI. The CDR3 DNA reads as TGTGCCAGCAGTTACTCGACAGGGAGGCATGGCTACACCTTC. Translating it yields CASSYSTGRHGYTF.